This is a list of T cell receptor beta chains from one sample in a study of blood T cell repertoires in COVID-19. Sequenced by immunoSEQ multiplex PCR; TCRdb stores in-frame clones only, minus some. The sample contains approximately 97,000 clones, 90% of which appear only once. The specimen sequenced was peripheral blood. The receptors were gathered from a man in his 60s with acute or convalescent COVID-19. Each CDR3 is given with its conserved first and last residue. D genes are given only for firm matches. A row's size may be missing; if present it is once, few, many or a size class.

V: TRBV5-1; size: once; J: TRBJ2-5; D: TRBD2; CDR3: CASSPGLAGADGTQYF; DNA: TGCGCCAGCAGCCCGGGACTAGCGGGGGCCGACGGGACCCAGTACTTC
V: TRBV12-3/TRBV12-4; size: NA; J: TRBJ1-2; D: TRBD1; CDR3: CASSLGQNYGYTF; DNA: TGTGCCAGCAGTTTGGGACAGAACTATGGCTACACCTTC
V: TRBV4-1; size: NA; J: TRBJ2-2; D: TRBD1; CDR3: CASQKKQGATGELFF; DNA: TGCGCCAGCCAAAAGAAACAGGGGGCCACCGGGGAGCTGTTTTTT
V: TRBV7-8; size: NA; J: TRBJ2-3; D: TRBD2; CDR3: CASSLGFGGGRTDTQYF; DNA: TGTGCCAGCAGCTTAGGATTCGGGGGGGGCCGGACAGATACGCAGTATTTT
V: TRBV29-1; size: NA; J: TRBJ1-2; D: NA; CDR3: CSVREFRAADYGYTF; DNA: TGCAGCGTGAGGGAATTTAGGGCGGCGGACTATGGCTACACCTTC
V: TRBV5-1; size: few; J: TRBJ2-2; D: NA; CDR3: CASSVMGQNTGELFF; DNA: TGCGCCAGCAGCGTGATGGGACAGAACACCGGGGAGCTGTTTTTT
V: TRBV30; size: few; J: TRBJ1-6; D: NA; CDR3: CAWSESSPLHF; DNA: TGTGCCTGGAGCGAGTCTTCACCCCTCCACTTT
V: TRBV9; size: NA; J: TRBJ1-6; D: NA; CDR3: CASSSSLPGNSPLHF; DNA: TGTGCCAGCAGCTCCAGCCTCCCGGGAAATTCACCCCTCCACTTT
V: TRBV11-1; size: NA; J: TRBJ1-3; D: NA; CDR3: CASSPRQRRSGNTIYF; DNA: TGTGCCAGCAGCCCCAGACAGCGTCGCTCTGGAAACACCATATATTTT
V: TRBV5-8; size: NA; J: TRBJ1-5; D: NA; CDR3: CASSLAYQPQHF; DNA: TGTGCCAGCAGCTTGGCTTATCAGCCCCAGCATTTT
V: TRBV6-5; size: NA; J: TRBJ1-2; D: TRBD1; CDR3: CASSLTGAAGGYTF; DNA: TGTGCCAGCAGTCTCACAGGGGCCGCTGGGGGCTACACCTTC
V: TRBV2; size: NA; J: TRBJ1-2; D: TRBD1; CDR3: CASSRDSNYGYTF; DNA: TGTGCCAGCAGTAGGGACAGTAACTATGGCTACACCTTC
V: TRBV3-1/TRBV3-2; size: NA; J: TRBJ1-2; D: NA; CDR3: CASSQDVRGRDGYTF; DNA: TGTGCCAGCAGCCAAGATGTCAGGGGAAGGGATGGCTACACCTTC
V: TRBV18; size: NA; J: TRBJ1-2; D: NA; CDR3: CASSPGQKTYGYTF; DNA: TGTGCCAGCTCACCGGGGCAGAAAACCTATGGCTACACCTTC
V: TRBV5-1; size: NA; J: TRBJ2-2; D: NA; CDR3: CASSLMTATNTGELFF; DNA: TGCGCCAGCAGCTTAATGACAGCGACGAACACCGGGGAGCTGTTTTTT
V: TRBV3-1/TRBV3-2; size: NA; J: TRBJ1-4; D: NA; CDR3: CASSPPLRDGKLFF; DNA: TGTGCCAGCAGCCCCCCTTTGCGAGATGGTAAACTGTTTTTT
V: TRBV4-2; size: NA; J: TRBJ2-1; D: NA; CDR3: CASSQGLSGYNEQFF; DNA: TGTGCCAGCAGCCAAGGCCTTAGCGGCTACAATGAGCAGTTCTTC
V: TRBV15; size: NA; J: TRBJ1-1; D: NA; CDR3: CATSAGGRSTEAFF; DNA: TGTGCCACCAGCGCGGGCGGCAGGAGCACTGAAGCTTTCTTT
V: TRBV11-2; size: NA; J: TRBJ2-7; D: NA; CDR3: CASSSADNYEQYF; DNA: TGTGCCAGCAGCTCCGCAGACAACTACGAGCAGTACTTC
V: TRBV11-2; size: NA; J: TRBJ2-7; D: TRBD1; CDR3: CASSPTGTGAYEQYF; DNA: TGTGCCAGCAGCCCCACCGGGACAGGGGCCTACGAGCAGTACTTC
V: TRBV2; size: NA; J: TRBJ1-1; D: NA; CDR3: CASRVQGLRTEAFF; DNA: TGTGCCAGCAGGGTACAGGGCCTACGCACTGAAGCTTTCTTT
V: TRBV5-4; size: NA; J: TRBJ2-1; D: NA; CDR3: CASSLSAGGNLNEQFF; DNA: TGTGCCAGCAGCTTATCCGCAGGGGGGAATTTAAACGAGCAGTTCTTC
V: TRBV7-8; size: NA; J: TRBJ1-3; D: NA; CDR3: CASSLALSYGNTIYF; DNA: TGTGCCAGCAGCTTAGCGCTATCCTACGGAAACACCATATATTTT
V: TRBV18; size: NA; J: TRBJ1-1; D: NA; CDR3: CASSPFQGLANTEAFF; DNA: TGTGCCAGCTCACCATTTCAGGGGTTAGCGAACACTGAAGCTTTCTTT
V: TRBV19; size: NA; J: TRBJ1-3; D: NA; CDR3: CASSDPARSQAGNTIYF; DNA: TGTGCCAGTAGTGATCCGGCCAGGTCTCAAGCTGGAAACACCATATATTTT
V: TRBV18; size: NA; J: TRBJ2-5; D: NA; CDR3: CASSPRDKETQYF; DNA: TGTGCCAGCTCACCACGGGACAAAGAGACCCAGTACTTC
V: TRBV9; size: NA; J: TRBJ2-1; D: TRBD1; CDR3: CASSVRDRGSSYNEQFF; DNA: TGTGCCAGCAGCGTCCGGGACAGGGGGAGCTCCTACAATGAGCAGTTCTTC
V: TRBV11-2; size: NA; J: TRBJ2-1; D: TRBD1; CDR3: CASSLGRTGGNEQFF; DNA: TGTGCCAGCAGCTTAGGGCGGACAGGGGGCAATGAGCAGTTCTTC
V: TRBV27; size: NA; J: TRBJ1-2; D: TRBD1; CDR3: CASSATGGDYGYTF; DNA: TGTGCCAGCAGCGCGACAGGGGGCGACTATGGCTACACCTTC
V: TRBV18; size: NA; J: TRBJ2-3; D: TRBD1; CDR3: CASSPIGQGTDTQYF; DNA: TGTGCCAGCTCACCAATCGGACAGGGGACAGATACGCAGTATTTT
V: TRBV25-1; size: NA; J: TRBJ2-1; D: TRBD2; CDR3: CASSEYGTSGGLYNEQFF; DNA: TGTGCCAGCAGTGAATATGGGACTAGCGGGGGACTTTACAATGAGCAGTTCTTC
V: TRBV30; size: NA; J: TRBJ1-5; D: TRBD1; CDR3: CAWSPGTGSRPQHF; DNA: TGTGCCTGGAGTCCCGGGACAGGGTCTCGGCCCCAGCATTTT